This T cell receptor (beta chain) was observed in a study of cytomegalovirus exposure and HLA in healthy donors. V lost 4 bases and J 0 bases, leaving 7 bases between the germline ends. This CDR3 is 14 amino acids long. Per the germline V gene, CDR1 is MDHEN and CDR2 is SYDVKM. In the PCR, 60 Vbeta and 13 Jbeta primers were used. Here immunoSEQ multiplex PCR was the method, and the copy in TCRdb shows in-frame clones only, minus some. The table lists some 190,000 clones, 76% of them singletons. The TCR comes from a man between 18 and 29 years old in good health and CMV-seronegative. The V gene is TRBV28, the J gene TRBJ1-3; D gene ambiguous. The sample consisted of PBMCs. CDR3 sequence (DNA): TGTGCCAGCAGTTATCACAGCTCTGGAAACACCATATATTTT. Translated: CASSYHSSGNTIYF.